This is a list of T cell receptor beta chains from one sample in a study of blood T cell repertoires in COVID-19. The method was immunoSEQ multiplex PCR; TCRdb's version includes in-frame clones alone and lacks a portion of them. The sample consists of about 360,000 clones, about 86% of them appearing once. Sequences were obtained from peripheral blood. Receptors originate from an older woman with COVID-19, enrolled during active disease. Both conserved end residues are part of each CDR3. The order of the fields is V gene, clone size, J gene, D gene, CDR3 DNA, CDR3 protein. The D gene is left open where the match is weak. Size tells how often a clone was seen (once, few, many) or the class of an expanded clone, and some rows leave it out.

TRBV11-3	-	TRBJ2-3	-	TGTGCCAGCAGCTCCTCAACAGGAGGAGGGGATACGCAGTATTTT	CASSSSTGGGDTQYF
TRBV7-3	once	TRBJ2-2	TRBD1	TGTGCCAGCAGCCACAACAGGGGTAGGAACACCGGGGAGCTGTTTTTT	CASSHNRGRNTGELFF
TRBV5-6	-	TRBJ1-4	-	TGTGCCAGCAGCCTTGCGGGGGCTGGCGAAAAACTGTTTTTT	CASSLAGAGEKLFF
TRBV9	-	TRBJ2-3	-	TGTGCCAGCAGCGTAGGAGGATCTAGCACAGATACGCAGTATTTT	CASSVGGSSTDTQYF
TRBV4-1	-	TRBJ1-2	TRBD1	TGCGCCAGCAGCGATAGGGACAGGGGGAACTATGGCTACACCTTC	CASSDRDRGNYGYTF
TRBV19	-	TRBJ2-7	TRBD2	TGTGCCAGTAGCGGACTAGCGGGGGGATACGAGCAGTACTTC	CASSGLAGGYEQYF
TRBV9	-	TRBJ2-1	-	TGTGCCAGCAGCGAACTCTACAATGAGCAGTTCTTC	CASSELYNEQFF
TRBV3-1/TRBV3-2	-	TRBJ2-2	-	TGTGCCAGCAGCCACAGGGGGGAGCTGTTTTTT	CASSHRGELFF
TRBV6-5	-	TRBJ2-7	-	TGTGCCAGCAGTTATGAGGAGAGCTCCTACGAGCAGTACTTC	CASSYEESSYEQYF
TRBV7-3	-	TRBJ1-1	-	TGTGCCAGCAGCTCTGGAGTGAACACTGAAGCTTTCTTT	CASSSGVNTEAFF
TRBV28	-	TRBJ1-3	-	TGTGCCAGCAGTCGCCCAGGCAGGGCCGCTAGGTTCTCTGGAAACACCATATATTTT	CASSRPGRAARFSGNTIYF
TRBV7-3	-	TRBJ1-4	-	TGTGCCAGCAGCTTACAGGGATGGGATGAAAAACTGTTTTTT	CASSLQGWDEKLFF
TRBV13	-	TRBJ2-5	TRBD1	TGTGCCAGCAGCTCCACCTCACTGGGACAGGTAGAGACCCAGTACTTC	CASSSTSLGQVETQYF
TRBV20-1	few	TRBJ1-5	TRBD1	TGCAGTGCTAGTTCTGGGGACAGAGCCAATCAGCCCCAGCATTTT	CSASSGDRANQPQHF
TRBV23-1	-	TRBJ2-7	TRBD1	TGCGCCAGCAGTCACGGACAGGGGTTCGAGCAGTACTTC	CASSHGQGFEQYF
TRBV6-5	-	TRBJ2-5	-	TGTGCCGGCCCTAGGGGGCAAGAGACCCAGTACTTC	CAGPRGQETQYF
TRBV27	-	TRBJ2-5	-	TGTGCCAGCAGTTCCTTCGTCCAGGGCCCCCAGACCCAGTACTTC	CASSSFVQGPQTQYF
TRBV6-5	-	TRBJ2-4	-	TGTGCCAGCAGTTACTCCGGACTCCTAAGTTCGGACATTCAGTACTTC	CASSYSGLLSSDIQYF